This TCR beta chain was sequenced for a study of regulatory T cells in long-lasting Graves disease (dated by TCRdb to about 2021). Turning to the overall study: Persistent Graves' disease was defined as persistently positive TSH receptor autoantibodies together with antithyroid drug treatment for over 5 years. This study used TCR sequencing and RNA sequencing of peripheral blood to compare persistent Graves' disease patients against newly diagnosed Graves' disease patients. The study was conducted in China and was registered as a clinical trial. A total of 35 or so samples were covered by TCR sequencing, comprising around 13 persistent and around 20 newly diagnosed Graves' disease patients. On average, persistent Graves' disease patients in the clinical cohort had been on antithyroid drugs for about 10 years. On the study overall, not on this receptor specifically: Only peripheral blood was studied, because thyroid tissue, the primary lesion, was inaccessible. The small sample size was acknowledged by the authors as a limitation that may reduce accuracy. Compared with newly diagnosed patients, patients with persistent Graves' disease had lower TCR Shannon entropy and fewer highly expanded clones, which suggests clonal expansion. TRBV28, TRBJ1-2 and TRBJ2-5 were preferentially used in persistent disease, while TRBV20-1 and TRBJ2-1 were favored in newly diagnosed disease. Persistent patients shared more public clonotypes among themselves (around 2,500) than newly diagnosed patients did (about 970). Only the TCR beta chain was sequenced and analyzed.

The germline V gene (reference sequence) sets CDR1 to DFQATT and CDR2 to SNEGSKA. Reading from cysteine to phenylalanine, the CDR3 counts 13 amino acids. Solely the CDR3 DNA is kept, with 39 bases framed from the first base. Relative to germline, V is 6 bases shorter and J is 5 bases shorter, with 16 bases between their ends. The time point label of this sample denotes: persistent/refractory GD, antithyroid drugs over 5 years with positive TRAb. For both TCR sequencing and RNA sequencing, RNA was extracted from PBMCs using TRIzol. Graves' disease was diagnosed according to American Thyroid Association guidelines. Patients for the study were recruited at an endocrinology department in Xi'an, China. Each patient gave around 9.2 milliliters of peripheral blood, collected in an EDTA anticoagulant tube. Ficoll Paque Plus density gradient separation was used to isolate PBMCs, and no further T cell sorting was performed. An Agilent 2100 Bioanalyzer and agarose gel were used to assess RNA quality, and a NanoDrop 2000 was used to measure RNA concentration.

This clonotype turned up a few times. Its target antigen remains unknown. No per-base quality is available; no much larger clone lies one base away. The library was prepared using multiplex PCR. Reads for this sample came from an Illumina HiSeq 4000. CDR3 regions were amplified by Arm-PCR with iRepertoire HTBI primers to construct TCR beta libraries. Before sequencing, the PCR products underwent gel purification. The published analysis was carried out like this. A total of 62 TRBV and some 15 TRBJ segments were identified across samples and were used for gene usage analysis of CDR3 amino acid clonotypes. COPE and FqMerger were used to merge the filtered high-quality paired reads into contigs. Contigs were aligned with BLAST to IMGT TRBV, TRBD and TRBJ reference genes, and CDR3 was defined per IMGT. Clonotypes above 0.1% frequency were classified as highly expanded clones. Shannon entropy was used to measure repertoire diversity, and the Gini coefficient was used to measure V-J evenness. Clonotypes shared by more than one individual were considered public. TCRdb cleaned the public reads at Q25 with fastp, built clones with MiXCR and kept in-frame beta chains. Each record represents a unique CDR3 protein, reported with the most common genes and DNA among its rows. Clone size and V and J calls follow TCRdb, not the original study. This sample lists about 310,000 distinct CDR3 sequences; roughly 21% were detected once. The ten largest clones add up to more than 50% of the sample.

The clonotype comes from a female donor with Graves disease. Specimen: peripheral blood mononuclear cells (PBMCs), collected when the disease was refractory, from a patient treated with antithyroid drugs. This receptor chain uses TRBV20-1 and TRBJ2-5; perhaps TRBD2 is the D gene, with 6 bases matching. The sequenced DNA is TGCAGTGCCCAAAGGGACTCCTGGGAGACCCAGTACTTC. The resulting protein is CSAQRDSWETQYF.